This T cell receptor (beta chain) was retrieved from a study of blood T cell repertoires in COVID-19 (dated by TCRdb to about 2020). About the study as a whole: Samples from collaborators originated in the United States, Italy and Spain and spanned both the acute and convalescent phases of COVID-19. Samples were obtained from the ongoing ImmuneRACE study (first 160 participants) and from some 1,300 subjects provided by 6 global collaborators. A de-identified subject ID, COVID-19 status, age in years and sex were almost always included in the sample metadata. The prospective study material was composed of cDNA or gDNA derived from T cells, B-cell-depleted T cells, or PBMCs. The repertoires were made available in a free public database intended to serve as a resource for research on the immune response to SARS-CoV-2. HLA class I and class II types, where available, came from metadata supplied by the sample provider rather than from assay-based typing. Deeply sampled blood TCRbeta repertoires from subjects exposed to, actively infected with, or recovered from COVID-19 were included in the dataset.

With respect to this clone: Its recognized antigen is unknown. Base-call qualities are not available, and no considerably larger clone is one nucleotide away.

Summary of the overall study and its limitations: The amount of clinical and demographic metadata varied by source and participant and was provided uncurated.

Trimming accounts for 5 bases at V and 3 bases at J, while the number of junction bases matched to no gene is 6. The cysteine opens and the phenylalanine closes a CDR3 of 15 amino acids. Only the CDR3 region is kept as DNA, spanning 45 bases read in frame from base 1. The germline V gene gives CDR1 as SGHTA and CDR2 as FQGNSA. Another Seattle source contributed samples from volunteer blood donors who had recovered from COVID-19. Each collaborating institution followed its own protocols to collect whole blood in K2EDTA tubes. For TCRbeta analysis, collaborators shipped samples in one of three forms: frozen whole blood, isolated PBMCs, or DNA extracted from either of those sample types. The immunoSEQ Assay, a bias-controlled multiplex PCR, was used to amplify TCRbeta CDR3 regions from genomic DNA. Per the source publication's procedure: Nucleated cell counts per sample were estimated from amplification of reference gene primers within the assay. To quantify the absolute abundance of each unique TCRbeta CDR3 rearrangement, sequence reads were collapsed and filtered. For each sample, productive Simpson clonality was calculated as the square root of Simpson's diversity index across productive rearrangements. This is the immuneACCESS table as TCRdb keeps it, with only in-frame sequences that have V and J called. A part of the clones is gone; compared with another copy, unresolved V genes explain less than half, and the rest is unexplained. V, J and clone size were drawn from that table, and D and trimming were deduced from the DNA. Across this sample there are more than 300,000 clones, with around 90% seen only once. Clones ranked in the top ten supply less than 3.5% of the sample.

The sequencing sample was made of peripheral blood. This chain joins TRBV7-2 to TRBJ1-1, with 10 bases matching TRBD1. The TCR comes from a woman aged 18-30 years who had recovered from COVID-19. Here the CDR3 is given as CASSRLGTGDTEAFF. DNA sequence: TGTGCCAGCAGCCGGCTGGGGACAGGGGACACTGAAGCTTTCTTT.